A selection of T cell receptor beta chains follows, all from one sample in a study of response to subunit inactivated influenza vaccine. TCRdb ran MiXCR on the RT-PCR reads and lists one entry per CDR3 protein. The repertoire holds 450,000 to 600,000 distinct CDR3 sequences, with roughly 7.9% as singletons. Sequences were derived from PBMCs from blood, sampled less than 30 months after vaccination. These receptor sequences come from a man between 50 and 75 years old who received an inactivated influenza vaccine. Both conserved end residues are part of each CDR3. A D gene is named only where the DNA matches it firmly. The listing skips clone size in some rows; elsewhere it reads once, few, many or a size class.

CDR3nt,CDR3aa,v_gene,d_gene,j_gene,abundance
TGTGCCAGTCACGACCAACGAAGGGAGACCCAGTACTTC,CASHDQRRETQYF,TRBV6-2/TRBV6-3,NA,TRBJ2-5,few
TGTGCCAGCAGCTTAGGGGTTACAGGAAGGAGCAATCAGCCCCAGCATTTT,CASSLGVTGRSNQPQHF,TRBV7-8,NA,TRBJ1-5,few
TGCAGTGCTAGGGGGGACACTAGCACAGATACGCAGTATTTT,CSARGDTSTDTQYF,TRBV20-1,NA,TRBJ2-3,many
TGTGCCAGCAGCGCCCTAAATGAGCAGTTCTTC,CASSALNEQFF,TRBV9,NA,TRBJ2-1,NA
TGTGCCAGCAGCTTTAGCGGGGGAATCAATGAGCAGTTCTTC,CASSFSGGINEQFF,TRBV7-2,TRBD2,TRBJ2-1,few
TGTGCCAGCAGTTACACCCCCAAAAATGAGCAGTTCTTC,CASSYTPKNEQFF,TRBV6-5,NA,TRBJ2-1,NA
TGCGCCAGCAGCCAAGCCCTCGCCGGCAATGAGCAGTTCTTC,CASSQALAGNEQFF,TRBV4-3,NA,TRBJ2-1,many
TGTGCCAGCAGTTACCGTTCGGGACAGGGGCAAAGCACCGGGGAGCTGTTTTTT,CASSYRSGQGQSTGELFF,TRBV6-5,TRBD1,TRBJ2-2,few
TGCAGTGCTCGCGGGACTAGCGGGAGAGTTAGGTCGGATACGCAGTATTTT,CSARGTSGRVRSDTQYF,TRBV20-1,TRBD2,TRBJ2-3,many
TGTGCCATCAGTGACATACGGGGCATGAGGGCTGAAGCTTTCTTT,CAISDIRGMRAEAFF,TRBV10-3,NA,TRBJ1-1,few
TGTGCCAGCAGCCGCGGAGGGGGGGTTAACTATGGCTACACCTTC,CASSRGGGVNYGYTF,TRBV7-9,NA,TRBJ1-2,few
TGTGCCAGCAGTTACGATAGGCGGACTGAAGCTTTCTTT,CASSYDRRTEAFF,TRBV6-5,NA,TRBJ1-1,NA
TGTGCCAGCAGCCCACCTGGGAATCATGGCTACACCTTC,CASSPPGNHGYTF,TRBV9,NA,TRBJ1-2,NA
TGCAGCGTTGTCCCGAACAGCGGAGAGACCCAGTACTTC,CSVVPNSGETQYF,TRBV29-1,NA,TRBJ2-5,many
TGTGCCAGCAGCCCCTCCGAGGGGAGGAATACGCAGTATTTT,CASSPSEGRNTQYF,TRBV3-1,NA,TRBJ2-3,NA
TGTGCCATCAGATCGGACGGACCGACTGAAGCTTTCTTT,CAIRSDGPTEAFF,TRBV10-3,NA,TRBJ1-1,NA
TGTGCCACCAGTGATTGGGGTGGGGACATTCAGTACTTC,CATSDWGGDIQYF,TRBV24-1,NA,TRBJ2-4,few
TGTGCCAGCAGCTTCAACAAGAACACCATATATTTT,CASSFNKNTIYF,TRBV14,NA,TRBJ1-3,NA
TGCGCCAGCAGCCCGGGGTCGCTGGGAGACAATGAGCAGTTCTTC,CASSPGSLGDNEQFF,TRBV5-1,NA,TRBJ2-1,few
TGCGCCAGCAGCCAAGAAGAAGCGGTTTCCAATGAGCAGTTCTTC,CASSQEEAVSNEQFF,TRBV4-3,NA,TRBJ2-1,many
TGCGCCAGCAGCTTGGAGACAGGGGCCCCCTACGAGCAGTACTTC,CASSLETGAPYEQYF,TRBV5-1,TRBD1,TRBJ2-7,many
TGCGCCAGCAGTGAGTACGAGGTTTCCGGGGAGCTGTTTTTT,CASSEYEVSGELFF,TRBV10-2,NA,TRBJ2-2,NA
TGCAGTGCTAGGTTTGTTCGAGGGTTGACCTACGAGCAGTACTTC,CSARFVRGLTYEQYF,TRBV20-1,NA,TRBJ2-7,few
TGCGCCAGCAGCCAAGATAAGGCAGTCTCCGGGGAGCTGTTTTTT,CASSQDKAVSGELFF,TRBV4-1,NA,TRBJ2-2,NA
TGTGCCAGCAGTATCGGGGGAAACTATGGCTACACCTTC,CASSIGGNYGYTF,TRBV12-3/TRBV12-4,NA,TRBJ1-2,NA
TGTGCCAGCAGTGGACTAGCGGGGCTAGGGGGAGATACGCAGTATTTT,CASSGLAGLGGDTQYF,TRBV27,TRBD2,TRBJ2-3,many
TGTGCCAGCAGCCTAGGACTAGCGAGATCCTACGAGCAGTACTTC,CASSLGLARSYEQYF,TRBV6-2/TRBV6-3,TRBD2,TRBJ2-7,few
TGTGCCAGCGGGGGGGGGATCGGGGAGCTGTTTTTT,CASGGGIGELFF,TRBV12-3/TRBV12-4,TRBD2,TRBJ2-2,many
TGTGCCAGCAGTTTATACAGGGCGAATGAGCAGTTCTTC,CASSLYRANEQFF,TRBV28,NA,TRBJ2-1,many
TGCAGCGGTACGGTAACGGCAAGCACAGATACGCAGTATTTT,CSGTVTASTDTQYF,TRBV29-1,NA,TRBJ2-3,few
TGCAGTGCCACCACGACTAGCGGGACCTATGAGCAGTTCTTC,CSATTTSGTYEQFF,TRBV20-1,TRBD2,TRBJ2-1,NA
TGTGCCAGCAGCCGGACTAGCGCTTACAATGAGCAGTTCTTC,CASSRTSAYNEQFF,TRBV3-1,TRBD2,TRBJ2-1,many
TGTGCCAGCTCAAAGGAGGTCGCTAACTATGGCTACACCTTC,CASSKEVANYGYTF,TRBV18,NA,TRBJ1-2,few
TGTGCCAGCAGTCCACGGGGGGCCGGCACTGAAGCTTTCTTT,CASSPRGAGTEAFF,TRBV12-3/TRBV12-4,NA,TRBJ1-1,NA
TGTGCCAGCAGTCCGGTGATCAGCGGGAGAGCGGGTGAGCAGTACTTC,CASSPVISGRAGEQYF,TRBV12-3/TRBV12-4,TRBD2,TRBJ2-7,few
TGTGCCAGCAGTTATTACAGGGGGAGCCAGCCCCAGCATTTT,CASSYYRGSQPQHF,TRBV6-2/TRBV6-3,TRBD1,TRBJ1-5,few
TGTGCCAGCAGTCTGTATACCGGGACAGTGGATCAGCCCCAGCATTTT,CASSLYTGTVDQPQHF,TRBV2,TRBD1,TRBJ1-5,many
TGCAGTGCAAGACAGCTGGCGGGGGGGGCAGAAAAACTGTTTTTT,CSARQLAGGAEKLFF,TRBV20-1,NA,TRBJ1-4,few
TGTGCCAGCAGAAGCCTCCGCGGGAGCTACGAGCAGTACTTC,CASRSLRGSYEQYF,TRBV28,TRBD2,TRBJ2-7,few
TGTGCCAGCAGTGTTTCTAGCGGATCCTACAATGAGCAGTTCTTC,CASSVSSGSYNEQFF,TRBV2,TRBD2,TRBJ2-1,few
TGCAGTGCTAGAAACCGGGACTACACCTACGAGCAGTACTTC,CSARNRDYTYEQYF,TRBV20-1,TRBD2,TRBJ2-7,NA